This record covers a single T cell receptor beta chain. The source of the sample is a study of blood T cell repertoires in COVID-19. The germline V gene encodes CDR1 ENHRY and CDR2 SYGVKD. Unmatched junction bases numbered 3, after V lost 0 bases and J lost 4 bases. The CDR3 runs to 15 residues. Sequencing was performed with immunoSEQ multiplex PCR; in TCRdb, only in-frame clones are kept and a portion is missing. The data show about 400,000 clones, around nine tenths seen once. Clinical history as reported by participants underpinned cohort assignment. The rearrangement uses TRBV10-3 and TRBJ1-5, with 7 bases lining up with TRBD1. Sequenced input: PBMCs or T cells enriched from blood (not recorded which). The clonotype comes from a woman between 18 and 29 years old with acute COVID-19. In DNA, the CDR3 is TGTGCCATCAGTGAGTCAGGGGGCGGTAATCAGCCCCAGCATTTT. This encodes CAISESGGGNQPQHF.